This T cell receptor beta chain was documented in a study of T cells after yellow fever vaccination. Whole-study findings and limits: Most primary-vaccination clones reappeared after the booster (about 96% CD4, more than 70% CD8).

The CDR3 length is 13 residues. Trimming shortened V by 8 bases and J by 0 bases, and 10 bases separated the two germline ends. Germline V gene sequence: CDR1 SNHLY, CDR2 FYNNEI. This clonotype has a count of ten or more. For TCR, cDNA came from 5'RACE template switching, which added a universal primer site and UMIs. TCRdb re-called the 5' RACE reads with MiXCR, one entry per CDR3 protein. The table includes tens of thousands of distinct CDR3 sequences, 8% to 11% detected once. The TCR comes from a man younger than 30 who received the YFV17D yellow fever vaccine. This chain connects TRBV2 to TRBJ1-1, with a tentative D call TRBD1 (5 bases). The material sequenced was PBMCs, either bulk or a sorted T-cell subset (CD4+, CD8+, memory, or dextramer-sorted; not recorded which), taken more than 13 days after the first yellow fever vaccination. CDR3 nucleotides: TGTGCCAGCCCAACAGGCATGAACACTGAAGCTTTCTTT. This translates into CASPTGMNTEAFF. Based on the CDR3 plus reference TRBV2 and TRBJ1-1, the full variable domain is EPEVTQTPSHQVTQMGQEVILRCVPISNHLYFYWYRQILGQKVEFLVSFYNNEISEKSEIFDDQFSVERPDGSNFTLKIRSTKLEDSAMYFCASPTGMNTEAFFGQGTRLTVV.